This TCR beta chain emerged from a study of shared clonotypes between healthy human individuals. Trimming removed 2 bases from V and 5 bases from J; junction bases left unmatched: 5. The length of the CDR3 is 14 residues. The germline CDR1 and CDR2 sequences are MGHDK and SYGVNS. Assay used: immunoSEQ multiplex PCR; TCRdb lists only in-frame clones, some missing. The repertoire holds 2 million to 2.5 million clones, with about 95% as singletons. On this clone itself: Its antigen remains unknown.

Study-level findings and limits: It was expected that sequencing depth would affect clonotype sharing among donors. Clonotype sharing across several donors was observed for 5% to 6.5% of naive CD4 clonotypes. When compared with the clonotypes that were shared by all four sorted-subset donors, the non-shared clonotypes turned out to have lower generation probabilities.

Positive CCR7 selection of CD45RO-negative cells yielded the naive CD8 cells, and terminally differentiated effector memory CD45RA+ cells were excluded. The clonotype comes from a man younger than 35 in good health. Specimen: naive CD8+ T cells sorted from blood. The chain is built from TRBV25-1 and TRBJ2-7; 8 nucleotides agree with TRBD2. In DNA, the CDR3 is TGTGCCAGCAGTGAACGGACAGCGGGAGACGAGCAGTACTTC. It translates to CASSERTAGDEQYF.